This T cell receptor beta chain appears in the sequencing data of a study of T cells in Graves' hyperthyroidism and ophthalmopathy. Study-wide findings and caveats: In blood, most of the thyroid clonotypes expanded above 0.001 were also present. Before onset, by a median of about seven months, the model predicted ophthalmopathy. A model of 13 V-J features distinguished ophthalmopathy from stable hyperthyroidism.

There are many counts of this clonotype. What it binds is unknown. Regions amplified from RNA transcripts were the TCR beta CDR3 regions. Primed by the HTBI set, a first-round RT-PCR was run on the TCR CDR3. One entry per CDR3 protein results from TCRdb running MiXCR on the multiplex PCR reads. The table shows about 640,000 distinct CDR3 sequences, with around 15% occurring only once. CDR3 size: 14 residues. CDR1 and CDR2 (germline): SGHRS, YFSETQ. The V end was cut by 0 bases, the J end by 0 bases, with 7 bases between. The source material was blood. The rearrangement joins TRBV5-1 to TRBJ2-7; D remains unclear. This sequence was found in a woman in her 50s with Graves' ophthalmopathy. The CDR3 region is CASSLERSSYEQYF. Written as DNA, the CDR3 is TGCGCCAGCAGCTTGGAGAGGTCCTCCTACGAGCAGTACTTC.